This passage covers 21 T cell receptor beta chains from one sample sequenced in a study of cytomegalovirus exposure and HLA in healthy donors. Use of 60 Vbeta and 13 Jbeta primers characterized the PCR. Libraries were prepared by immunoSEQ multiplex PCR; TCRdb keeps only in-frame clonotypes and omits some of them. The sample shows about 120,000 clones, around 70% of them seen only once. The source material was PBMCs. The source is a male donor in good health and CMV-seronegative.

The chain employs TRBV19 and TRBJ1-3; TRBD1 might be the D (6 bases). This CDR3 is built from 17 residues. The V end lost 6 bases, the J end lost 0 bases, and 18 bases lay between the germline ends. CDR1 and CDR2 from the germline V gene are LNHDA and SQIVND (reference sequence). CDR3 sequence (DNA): TGTGCCAGTAGGACCTTCGGGACACCGAGCTCTGGAAACACCATATATTTT. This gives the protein CASRTFGTPSSGNTIYF.

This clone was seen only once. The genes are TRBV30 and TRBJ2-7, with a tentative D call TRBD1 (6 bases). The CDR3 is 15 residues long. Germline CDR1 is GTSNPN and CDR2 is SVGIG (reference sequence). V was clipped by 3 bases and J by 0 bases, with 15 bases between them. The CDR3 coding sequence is TGTGCCTGGAGATCAAGGGGGATAAGCTCCTACGAGCAGTACTTC. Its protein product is CAWRSRGISSYEQYF.

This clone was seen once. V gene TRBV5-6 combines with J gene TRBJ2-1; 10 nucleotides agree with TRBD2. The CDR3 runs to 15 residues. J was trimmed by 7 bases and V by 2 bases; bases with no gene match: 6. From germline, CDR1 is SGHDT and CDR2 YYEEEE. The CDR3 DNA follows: TGTGCCAGCAGCTTCCCACTAGCGGGGTTAAATGAGCAGTTCTTC. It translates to CASSFPLAGLNEQFF.

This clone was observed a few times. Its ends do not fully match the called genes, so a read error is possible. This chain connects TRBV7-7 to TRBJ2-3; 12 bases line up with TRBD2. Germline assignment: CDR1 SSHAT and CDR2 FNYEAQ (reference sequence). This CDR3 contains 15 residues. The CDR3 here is CASSAGLAGSDTQYF. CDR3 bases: TGTGCTAGCAGCGCCGGACTAGCGGGGTCAGATACGCAGTATTTT.

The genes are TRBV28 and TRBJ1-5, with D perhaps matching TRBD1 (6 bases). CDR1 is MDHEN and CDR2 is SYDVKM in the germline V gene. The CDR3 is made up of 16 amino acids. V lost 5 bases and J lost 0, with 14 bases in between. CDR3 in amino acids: CASSPTGWDSNQPQHF. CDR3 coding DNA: TGTGCCAGCAGTCCTACAGGGTGGGATAGCAATCAGCCCCAGCATTTT.

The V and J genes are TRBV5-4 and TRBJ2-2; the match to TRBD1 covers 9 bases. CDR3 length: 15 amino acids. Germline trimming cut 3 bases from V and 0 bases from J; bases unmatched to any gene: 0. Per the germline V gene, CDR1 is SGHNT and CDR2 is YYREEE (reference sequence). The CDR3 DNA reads TGTGCCAGCAGCTGGGACAGGGCGAACACCGGGGAGCTGTTTTTT. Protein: CASSWDRANTGELFF.

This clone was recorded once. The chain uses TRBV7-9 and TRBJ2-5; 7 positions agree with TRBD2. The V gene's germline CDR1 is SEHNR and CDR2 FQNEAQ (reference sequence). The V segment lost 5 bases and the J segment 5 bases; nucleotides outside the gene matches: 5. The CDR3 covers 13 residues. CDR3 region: CASSLLASETQYF. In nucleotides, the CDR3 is TGTGCCAGCAGCCTACTAGCGTCGGAGACCCAGTACTTC. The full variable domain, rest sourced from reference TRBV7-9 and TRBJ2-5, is DTGVSQNPRHKITKRGQNVTFRCDPISEHNRLYWYRQTLGQGPEFLTYFQNEAQLEKSRLLSDRFSAERPKGSFSTLEIQRTEQGDSAMYLCASSLLASETQYFGPGTRLLVL.

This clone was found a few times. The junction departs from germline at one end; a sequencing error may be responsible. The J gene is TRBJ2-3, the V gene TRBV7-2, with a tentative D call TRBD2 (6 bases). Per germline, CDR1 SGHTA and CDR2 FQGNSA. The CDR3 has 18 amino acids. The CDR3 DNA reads TGTGCCAGCAGCCTAGCAGCGGGCGGGGCCTGGAGCACAGATACGCAGTATTTT. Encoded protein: CASSLAAGGAWSTDTQYF.

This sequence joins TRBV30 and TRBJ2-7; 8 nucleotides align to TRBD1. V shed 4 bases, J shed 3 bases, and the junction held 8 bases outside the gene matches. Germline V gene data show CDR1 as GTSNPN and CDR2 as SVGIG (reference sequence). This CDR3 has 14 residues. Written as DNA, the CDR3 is TGTGCCTGGACCTCGGACAGGGCGCGCTACGAGCAGTACTTC. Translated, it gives CAWTSDRARYEQYF.

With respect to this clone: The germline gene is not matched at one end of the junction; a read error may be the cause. The CDR3 spells CSSSLVLAGGPAYEQYF. The CDR3 coding sequence is TGTTCCAGCAGCTTAGTACTAGCGGGAGGGCCCGCCTACGAGCAGTACTTC. The rearrangement uses TRBV7-9 and TRBJ2-7; 13 bases are a match to TRBD2. The CDR3 spans 17 residues. Per germline, CDR1 SEHNR and CDR2 FQNEAQ (reference sequence).

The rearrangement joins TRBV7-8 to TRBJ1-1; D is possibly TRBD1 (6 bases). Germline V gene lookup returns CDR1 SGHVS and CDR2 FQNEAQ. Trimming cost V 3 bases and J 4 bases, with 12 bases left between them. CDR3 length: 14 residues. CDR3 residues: CASSLGQAFTEAFF. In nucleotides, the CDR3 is TGTGCCAGCAGCTTGGGACAAGCTTTCACTGAAGCTTTCTTT.

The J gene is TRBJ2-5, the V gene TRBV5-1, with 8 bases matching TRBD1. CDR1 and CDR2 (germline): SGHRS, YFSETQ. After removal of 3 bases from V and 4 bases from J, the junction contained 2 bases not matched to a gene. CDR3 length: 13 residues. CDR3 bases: TGCGCCAGCAGCTGGACAGGGCTAGAGACCCAGTACTTC. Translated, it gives CASSWTGLETQYF.

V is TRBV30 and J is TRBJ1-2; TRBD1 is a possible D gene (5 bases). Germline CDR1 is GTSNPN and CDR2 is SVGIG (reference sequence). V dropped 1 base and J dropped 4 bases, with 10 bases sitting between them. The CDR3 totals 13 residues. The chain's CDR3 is CAWSEGLLYGYTF. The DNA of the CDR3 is TGTGCCTGGAGTGAGGGGTTACTCTATGGCTACACCTTC.

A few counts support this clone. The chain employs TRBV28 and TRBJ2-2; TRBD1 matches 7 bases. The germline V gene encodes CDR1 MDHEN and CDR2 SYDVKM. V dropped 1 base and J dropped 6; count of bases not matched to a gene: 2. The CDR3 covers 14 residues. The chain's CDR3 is CASSLFQGAGELFF. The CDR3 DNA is TGTGCCAGCAGTTTATTTCAGGGGGCCGGGGAGCTGTTTTTT. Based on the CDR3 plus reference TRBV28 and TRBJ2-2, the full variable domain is DVKVTQSSRYLVKRTGEKVFLECVQDMDHENMFWYRQDPGLGLRLIYFSYDVKMKEKGDIPEGYSVSREKKERFSLILESASTNQTSMYLCASSLFQGAGELFFGEGSRLTVL.

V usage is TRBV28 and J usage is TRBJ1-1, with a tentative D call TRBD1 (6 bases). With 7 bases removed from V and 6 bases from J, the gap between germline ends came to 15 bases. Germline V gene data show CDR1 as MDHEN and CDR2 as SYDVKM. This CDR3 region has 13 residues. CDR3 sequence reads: CASTSTGSPEAFF. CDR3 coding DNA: TGTGCCAGCACCTCGACAGGCTCCCCTGAAGCTTTCTTT.

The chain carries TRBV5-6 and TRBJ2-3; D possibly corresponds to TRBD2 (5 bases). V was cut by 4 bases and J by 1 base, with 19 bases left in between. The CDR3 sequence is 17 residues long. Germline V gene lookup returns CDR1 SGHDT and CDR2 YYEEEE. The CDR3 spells CASSRRPRGVRTDTQYF. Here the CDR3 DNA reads TGTGCCAGCAGCCGACGACCCCGGGGAGTTCGCACAGATACGCAGTATTTT.

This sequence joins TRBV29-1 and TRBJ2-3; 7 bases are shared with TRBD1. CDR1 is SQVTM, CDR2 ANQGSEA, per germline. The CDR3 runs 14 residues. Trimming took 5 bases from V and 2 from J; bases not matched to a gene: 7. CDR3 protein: CSVTNRGPTDTQYF. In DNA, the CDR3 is TGCAGCGTTACGAACAGGGGCCCCACAGATACGCAGTATTTT.

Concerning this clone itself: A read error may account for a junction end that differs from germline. CDR3: CASSLYRGNEQFF. DNA for the CDR3: TGTGCTAGCAGCTTATACAGGGGGAATGAGCAGTTCTTC. The V and J genes are TRBV7-7 and TRBJ2-1; TRBD1 aligns across 8 bases. Germline CDR1 reads SSHAT; CDR2 reads FNYEAQ (reference sequence). This CDR3 is 13 amino acids long.

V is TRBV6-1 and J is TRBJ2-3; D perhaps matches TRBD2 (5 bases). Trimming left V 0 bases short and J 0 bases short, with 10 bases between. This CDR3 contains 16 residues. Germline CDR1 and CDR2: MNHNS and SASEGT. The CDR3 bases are TGTGCCAGCAGTGAAGCGCGGACGGGGAGCACAGATACGCAGTATTTT. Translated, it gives CASSEARTGSTDTQYF.

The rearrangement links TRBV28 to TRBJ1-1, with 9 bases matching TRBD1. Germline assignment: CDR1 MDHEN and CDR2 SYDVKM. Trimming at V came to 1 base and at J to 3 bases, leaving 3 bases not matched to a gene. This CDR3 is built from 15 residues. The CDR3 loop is CASSLLQGADTEAFF. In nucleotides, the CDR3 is TGTGCCAGCAGTTTATTACAGGGGGCGGACACTGAAGCTTTCTTT. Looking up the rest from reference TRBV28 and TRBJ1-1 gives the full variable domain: DVKVTQSSRYLVKRTGEKVFLECVQDMDHENMFWYRQDPGLGLRLIYFSYDVKMKEKGDIPEGYSVSREKKERFSLILESASTNQTSMYLCASSLLQGADTEAFFGQGTRLTVV.

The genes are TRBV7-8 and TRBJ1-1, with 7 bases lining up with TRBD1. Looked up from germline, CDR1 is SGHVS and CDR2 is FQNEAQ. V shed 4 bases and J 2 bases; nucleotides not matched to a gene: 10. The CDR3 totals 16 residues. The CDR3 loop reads CASSSQWGQPNTEAFF. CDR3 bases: TGTGCCAGCAGCTCCCAGTGGGGACAGCCTAACACTGAAGCTTTCTTT.